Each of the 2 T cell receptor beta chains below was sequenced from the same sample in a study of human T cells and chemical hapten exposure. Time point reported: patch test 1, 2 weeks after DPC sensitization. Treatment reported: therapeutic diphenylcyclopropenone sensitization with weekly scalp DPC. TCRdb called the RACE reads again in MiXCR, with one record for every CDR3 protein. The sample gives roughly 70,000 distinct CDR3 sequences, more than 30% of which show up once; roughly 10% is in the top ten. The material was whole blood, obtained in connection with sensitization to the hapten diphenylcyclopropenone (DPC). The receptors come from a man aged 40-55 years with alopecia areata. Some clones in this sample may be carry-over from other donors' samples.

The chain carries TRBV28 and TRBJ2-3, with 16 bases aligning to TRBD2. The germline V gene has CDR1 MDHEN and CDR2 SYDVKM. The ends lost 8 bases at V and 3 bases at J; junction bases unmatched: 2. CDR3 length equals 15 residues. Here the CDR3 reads CASGTSGRETDTQYF. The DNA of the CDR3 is TGTGCCAGCGGGACTAGCGGGAGGGAAACAGATACGCAGTATTTT.

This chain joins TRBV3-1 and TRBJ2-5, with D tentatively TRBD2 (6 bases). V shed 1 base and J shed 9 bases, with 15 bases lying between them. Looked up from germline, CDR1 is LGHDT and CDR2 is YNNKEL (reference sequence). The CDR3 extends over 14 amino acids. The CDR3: CASSQGEASGAQYF. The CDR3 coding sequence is TGTGCCAGCAGCCAAGGGGAAGCTTCGGGGGCCCAGTACTTC.